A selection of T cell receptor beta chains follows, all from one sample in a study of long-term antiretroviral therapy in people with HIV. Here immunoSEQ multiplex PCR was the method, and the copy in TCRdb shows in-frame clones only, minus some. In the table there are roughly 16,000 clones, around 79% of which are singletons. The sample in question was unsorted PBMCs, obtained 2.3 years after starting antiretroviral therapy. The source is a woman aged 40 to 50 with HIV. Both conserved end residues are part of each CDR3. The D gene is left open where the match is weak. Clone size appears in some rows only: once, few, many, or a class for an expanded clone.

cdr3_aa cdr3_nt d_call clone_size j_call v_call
CASSSPRERGSYEQYF TGTGCCAGCAGTTCCCCACGGGAGAGAGGGTCCTACGAGCAGTACTTC NA NA TRBJ2-7 TRBV6-5
CASSKKMGGLYGYTF TGTGCCAGCAGCAAAAAAATGGGGGGCCTCTATGGCTACACCTTC NA NA TRBJ1-2 TRBV21-1
CASSFSGSTDTQYF TGTGCCAGCAGCTTTAGCGGGAGCACAGATACGCAGTATTTT TRBD2 NA TRBJ2-3 TRBV11-3
CARGSGSNTGELFF TGCGCTCGCGGGAGCGGGTCGAACACCGGGGAGCTGTTTTTT TRBD2 NA TRBJ2-2 TRBV10-2
CASSGLQGYQPQHF TGTGCCAGCAGTGGATTACAGGGATATCAGCCCCAGCATTTT NA NA TRBJ1-5 TRBV27
CASAGAGGPWNEQYF TGTGCCAGCGCCGGGGCAGGGGGGCCCTGGAACGAGCAGTACTTC NA NA TRBJ2-7 TRBV6-5
CASSQYNRGTNEKLFF TGTGCCAGCAGCCAATATAACAGGGGTACTAATGAAAAACTGTTTTTT TRBD1 NA TRBJ1-4 TRBV14
CASSSTVGQGNTEAFF TGTGCCAGCAGCTCGACAGTCGGACAGGGGAACACTGAAGCTTTCTTT TRBD1 NA TRBJ1-1 TRBV7-6
CAATTGRDTEAFF TGTGCCGCCACGACAGGGCGGGACACTGAAGCTTTCTTT TRBD1 NA TRBJ1-1 TRBV19
CASSLGGFNQPQHF TGTGCCAGCAGCTTGGGGGGTTTCAATCAGCCCCAGCATTTT NA NA TRBJ1-5 TRBV5-6
CASSYSEQTTDTQYF TGTGCCAGCAGTTACTCGGAACAGACTACAGATACGCAGTATTTT NA NA TRBJ2-3 TRBV6-5
CASSLGPLVGQPQHF TGTGCCAGCAGCCTGGGACCCTTGGTCGGGCAGCCCCAGCATTTT NA NA TRBJ1-5 TRBV6-5
CASSRDRAPEQYF TGCGCCAGCAGTCGGGACAGAGCGCCCGAGCAGTACTTC TRBD1 few TRBJ2-7 TRBV23-1
CASSFDRGSYNEQFF TGTGCCAGCAGTTTCGACCGGGGGTCCTACAATGAGCAGTTCTTC NA NA TRBJ2-1 TRBV27
CASSFMTGDTYGYTF TGTGCCAGCTCGTTCATGACAGGGGACACCTATGGCTACACCTTC TRBD1 large TRBJ1-2 TRBV18
CAWSYGGSYNEQFF TGTGCCTGGAGTTACGGGGGCTCCTACAATGAGCAGTTCTTC NA NA TRBJ2-1 TRBV30
CASSSTIEHEQYF TGTGCCAGCAGTTCGACCATAGAACACGAGCAGTACTTC NA few TRBJ2-7 TRBV27